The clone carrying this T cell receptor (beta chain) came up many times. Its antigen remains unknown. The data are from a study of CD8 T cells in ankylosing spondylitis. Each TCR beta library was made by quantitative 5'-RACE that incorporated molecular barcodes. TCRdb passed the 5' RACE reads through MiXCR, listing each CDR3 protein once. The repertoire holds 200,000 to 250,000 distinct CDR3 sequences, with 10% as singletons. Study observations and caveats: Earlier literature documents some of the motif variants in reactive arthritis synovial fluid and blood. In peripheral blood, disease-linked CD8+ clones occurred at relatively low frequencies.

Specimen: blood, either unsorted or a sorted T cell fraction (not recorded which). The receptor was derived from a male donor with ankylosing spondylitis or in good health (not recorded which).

CDR3 region: CASSSRTSGSSYNEQFF. CDR3 sequence (DNA): TGTGCCAGCAGCTCCAGGACTAGCGGGAGCTCCTACAATGAGCAGTTCTTC. J is TRBJ2-1 and V is TRBV7-9; 13 bases fit TRBD2. The CDR3 spans 17 residues. The V gene's germline CDR1 is SEHNR and CDR2 FQNEAQ (reference sequence). J gave up 0 bases and V 4 bases, and 3 bases lay outside the gene matches.